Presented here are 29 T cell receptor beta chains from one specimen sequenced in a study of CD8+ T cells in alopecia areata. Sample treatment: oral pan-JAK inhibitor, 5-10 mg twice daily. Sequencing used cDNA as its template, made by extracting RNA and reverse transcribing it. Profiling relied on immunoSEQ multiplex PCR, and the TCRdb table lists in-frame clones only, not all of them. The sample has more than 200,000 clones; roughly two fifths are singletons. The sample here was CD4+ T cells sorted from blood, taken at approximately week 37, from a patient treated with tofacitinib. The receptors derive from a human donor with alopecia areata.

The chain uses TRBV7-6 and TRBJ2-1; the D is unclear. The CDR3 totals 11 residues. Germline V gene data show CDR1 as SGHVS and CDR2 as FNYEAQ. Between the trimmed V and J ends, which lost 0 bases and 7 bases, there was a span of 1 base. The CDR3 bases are TGTGCCAGCAGCTTAGCAAATGAGCAGTTCTTC. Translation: CASSLANEQFF.

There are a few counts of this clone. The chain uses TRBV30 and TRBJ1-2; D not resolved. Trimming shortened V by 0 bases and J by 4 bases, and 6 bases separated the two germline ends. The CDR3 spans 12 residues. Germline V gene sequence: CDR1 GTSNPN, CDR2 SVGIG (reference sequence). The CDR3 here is CAWSVSAYGYTF. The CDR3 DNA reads TGTGCCTGGAGTGTAAGCGCCTATGGCTACACCTTC.

DNA for the CDR3: TGTGCCAGCAGCTTAGGGGGGCGTGAGCAGTTCTTC. Translating it yields CASSLGGREQFF. J is TRBJ2-1 and V is TRBV7-2; the D gene is possibly TRBD1 (6 bases). The CDR3 totals 12 residues. V lost 1 base, J lost 9 bases, and 7 bases lay in between. CDR1 and CDR2 from the germline V gene are SGHTA and FQGNSA.

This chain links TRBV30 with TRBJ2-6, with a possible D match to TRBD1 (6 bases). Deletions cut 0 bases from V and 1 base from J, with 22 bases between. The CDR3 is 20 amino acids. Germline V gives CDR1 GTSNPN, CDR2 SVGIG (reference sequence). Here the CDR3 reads CAWSVTQGWLGKSGANVLTF. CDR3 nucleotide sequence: TGTGCCTGGAGTGTAACGCAGGGGTGGTTGGGGAAATCTGGGGCCAACGTCCTGACTTTC.

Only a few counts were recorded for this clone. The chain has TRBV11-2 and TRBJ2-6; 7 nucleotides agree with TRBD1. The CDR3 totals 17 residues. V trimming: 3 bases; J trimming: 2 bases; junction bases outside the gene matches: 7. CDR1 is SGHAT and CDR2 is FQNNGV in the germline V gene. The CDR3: CASSLTGLRTGANVLTF. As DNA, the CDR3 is TGTGCCAGCAGCTTGACAGGGCTACGGACTGGGGCCAACGTCCTGACTTTC. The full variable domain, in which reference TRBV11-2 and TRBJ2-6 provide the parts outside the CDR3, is EAGVAQSPRYKIIEKRQSVAFWCNPISGHATLYWYQQILGQGPKLLIQFQNNGVVDDSQLPKDRFSAERLKGVDSTLKIQPAKLEDSAVYLCASSLTGLRTGANVLTFGAGSRLTVL.

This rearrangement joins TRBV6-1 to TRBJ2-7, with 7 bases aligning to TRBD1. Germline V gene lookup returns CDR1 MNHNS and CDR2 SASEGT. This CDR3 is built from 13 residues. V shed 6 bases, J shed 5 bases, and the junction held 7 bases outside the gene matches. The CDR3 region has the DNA TGTGCCAGCAGGACAACAGGGGACCACGAGCAGTACTTC. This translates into CASRTTGDHEQYF.

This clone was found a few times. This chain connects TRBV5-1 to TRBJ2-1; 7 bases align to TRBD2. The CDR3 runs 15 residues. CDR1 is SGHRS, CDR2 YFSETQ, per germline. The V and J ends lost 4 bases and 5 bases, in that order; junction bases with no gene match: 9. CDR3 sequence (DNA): TGCGCCAGCAGCCTCACCGGGACTAAAGACAATGAGCAGTTCTTC. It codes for CASSLTGTKDNEQFF.

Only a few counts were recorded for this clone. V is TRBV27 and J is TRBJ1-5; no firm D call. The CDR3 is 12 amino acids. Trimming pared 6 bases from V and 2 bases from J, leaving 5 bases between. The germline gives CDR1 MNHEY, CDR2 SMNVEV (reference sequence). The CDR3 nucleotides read TGTGCCAGCAGGAGTGGCAATCAGCCCCAGCATTTT. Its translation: CASRSGNQPQHF.

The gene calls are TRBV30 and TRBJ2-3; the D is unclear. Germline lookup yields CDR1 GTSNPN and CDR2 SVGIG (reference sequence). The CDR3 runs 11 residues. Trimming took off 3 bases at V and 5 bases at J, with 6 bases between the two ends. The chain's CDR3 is CAWRGRDTQYF. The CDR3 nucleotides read TGTGCCTGGAGGGGTCGAGATACGCAGTATTTT.

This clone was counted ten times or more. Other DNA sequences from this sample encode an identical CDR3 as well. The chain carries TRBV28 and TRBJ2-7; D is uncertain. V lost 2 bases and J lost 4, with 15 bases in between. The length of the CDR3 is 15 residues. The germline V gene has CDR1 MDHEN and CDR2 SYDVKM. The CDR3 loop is CASSLTPRAAYEQYF. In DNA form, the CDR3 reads TGTGCCAGCAGTTTAACCCCCCGGGCAGCTTACGAGCAGTACTTC.

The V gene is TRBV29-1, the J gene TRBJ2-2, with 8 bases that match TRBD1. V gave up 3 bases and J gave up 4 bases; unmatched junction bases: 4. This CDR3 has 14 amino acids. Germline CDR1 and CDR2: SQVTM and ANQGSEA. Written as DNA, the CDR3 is TGCAGCGTTGAGGGGCAGGGGGCCACCGGGGAGCTGTTTTTT. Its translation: CSVEGQGATGELFF.

The CDR3: CSVEDQEEGTDTQYF. The CDR3 nucleotides are TGCAGCGTTGAAGATCAGGAGGAGGGCACAGATACGCAGTATTTT. This sequence joins TRBV29-1 and TRBJ2-3, with a tentative D call TRBD2 (5 bases). Germline V gene lookup returns CDR1 SQVTM and CDR2 ANQGSEA. Trimming cost V 0 bases and J 1 base, with 11 bases left between them. The CDR3 contains 15 residues.

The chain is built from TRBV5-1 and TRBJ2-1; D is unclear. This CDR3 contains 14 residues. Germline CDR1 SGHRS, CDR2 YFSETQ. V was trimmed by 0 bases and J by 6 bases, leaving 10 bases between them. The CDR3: CASSLDRTSNEQFF. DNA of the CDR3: TGCGCCAGCAGCTTGGACCGGACGAGCAATGAGCAGTTCTTC.

CDR3 in DNA: TGCGCCAGCAGCCAAGATCCTCAGGGACAGAACAAAAACATTCAGTACTTC. Translation gives CASSQDPQGQNKNIQYF. This chain uses TRBV4-1 with TRBJ2-4; 7 nucleotides line up with TRBD1. V lost 0 bases to trimming and J lost 3 bases; unmatched junction nucleotides: 8. In germline, CDR1 is MGHRA, CDR2 YSYEKL. CDR3 size: 17 residues.

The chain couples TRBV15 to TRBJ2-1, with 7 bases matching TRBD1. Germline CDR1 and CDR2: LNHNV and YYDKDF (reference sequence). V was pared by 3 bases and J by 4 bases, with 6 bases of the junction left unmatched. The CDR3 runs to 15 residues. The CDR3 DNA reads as TGTGCCACCAGCAGGGCCCGGGACAGATACAATGAGCAGTTCTTC. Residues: CATSRARDRYNEQFF. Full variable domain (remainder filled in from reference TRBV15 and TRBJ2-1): DAMVIQNPRYQVTQFGKPVTLSCSQTLNHNVMYWYQQKSSQAPKLLFHYYDKDFNNEADTPDNFQSRRPNTSFCFLDIRSPGLGDTAMYLCATSRARDRYNEQFFGPGTRLTVL.

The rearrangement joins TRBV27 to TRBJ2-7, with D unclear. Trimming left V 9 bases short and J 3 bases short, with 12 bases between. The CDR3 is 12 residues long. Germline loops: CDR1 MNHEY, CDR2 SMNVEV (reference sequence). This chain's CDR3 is CARKGLGYEQYF. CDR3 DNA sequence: TGTGCCAGAAAGGGCCTAGGCTACGAGCAGTACTTC.

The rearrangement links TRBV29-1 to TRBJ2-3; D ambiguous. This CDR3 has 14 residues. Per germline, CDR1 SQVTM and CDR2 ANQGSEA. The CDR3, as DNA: TGCAGTTCCCCCGGCCCCGGGAGCACAGATACGCAGTATTTT. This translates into CSSPGPGSTDTQYF.

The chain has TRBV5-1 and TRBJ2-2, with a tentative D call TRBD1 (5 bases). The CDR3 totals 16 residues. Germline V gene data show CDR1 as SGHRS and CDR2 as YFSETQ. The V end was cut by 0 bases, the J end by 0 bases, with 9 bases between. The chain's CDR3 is CASSLGGRPNTGELFF. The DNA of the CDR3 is TGCGCCAGCAGCTTGGGGGGCAGACCGAACACCGGGGAGCTGTTTTTT.

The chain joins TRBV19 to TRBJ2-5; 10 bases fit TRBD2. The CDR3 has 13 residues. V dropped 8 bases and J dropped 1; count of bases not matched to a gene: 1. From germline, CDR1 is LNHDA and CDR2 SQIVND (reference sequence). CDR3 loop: CASSSGGQETQYF. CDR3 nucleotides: TGTGCCAGTTCTAGCGGGGGCCAAGAGACCCAGTACTTC. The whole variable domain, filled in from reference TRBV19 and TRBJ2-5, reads DGGITQSPKYLFRKEGQNVTLSCEQNLNHDAMYWYRQDPGQGLRLIYYSQIVNDFQKGDIAEGYSVSREKKESFPLTVTSAQKNPTAFYLCASSSGGQETQYFGPGTRLLVL.

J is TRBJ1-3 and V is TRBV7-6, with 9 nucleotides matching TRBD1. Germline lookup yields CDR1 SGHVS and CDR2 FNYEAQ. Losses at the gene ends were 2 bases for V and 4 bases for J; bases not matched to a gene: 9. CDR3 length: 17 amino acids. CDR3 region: CASSLTPGTGLGNTIYF. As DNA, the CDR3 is TGTGCCAGCAGCTTAACCCCCGGGACAGGGCTCGGAAACACCATATATTTT. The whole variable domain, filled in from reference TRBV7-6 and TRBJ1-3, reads GAGVSQSPRYKVTKRGQDVALRCDPISGHVSLYWYRQALGQGPEFLTYFNYEAQQDKSGLPNDRFSAERPEGSISTLTIQRTEQRDSAMYRCASSLTPGTGLGNTIYFGEGSWLTVV.

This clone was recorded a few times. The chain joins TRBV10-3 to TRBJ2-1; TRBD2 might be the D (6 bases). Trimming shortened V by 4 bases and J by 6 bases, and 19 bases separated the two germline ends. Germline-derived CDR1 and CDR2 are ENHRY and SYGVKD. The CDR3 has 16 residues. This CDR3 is CAISGIGGVGVNEQFF. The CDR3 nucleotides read TGTGCCATCAGTGGGATTGGCGGGGTAGGGGTCAATGAGCAGTTCTTC.

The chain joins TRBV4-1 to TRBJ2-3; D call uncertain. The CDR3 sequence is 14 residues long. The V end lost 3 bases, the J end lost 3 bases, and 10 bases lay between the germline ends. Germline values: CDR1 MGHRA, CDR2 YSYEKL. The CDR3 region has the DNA TGCGCCAGCAGCCAGGTAGTATGGACAGATACGCAGTATTTT. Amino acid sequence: CASSQVVWTDTQYF.

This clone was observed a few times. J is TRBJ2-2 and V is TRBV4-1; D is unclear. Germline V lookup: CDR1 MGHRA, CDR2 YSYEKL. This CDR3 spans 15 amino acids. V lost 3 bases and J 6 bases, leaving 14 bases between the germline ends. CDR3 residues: CASSHEKGVPGELFF. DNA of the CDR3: TGCGCCAGCAGCCACGAAAAAGGCGTTCCCGGGGAGCTGTTTTTT.

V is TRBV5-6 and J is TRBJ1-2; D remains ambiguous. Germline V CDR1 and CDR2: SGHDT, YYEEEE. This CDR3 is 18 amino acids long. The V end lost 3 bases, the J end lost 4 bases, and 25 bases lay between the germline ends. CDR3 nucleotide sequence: TGTGCCAGCAGCTACCTCGCCACTCCGATCAGCGGCGGCTATGGCTACACCTTC. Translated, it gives CASSYLATPISGGYGYTF.

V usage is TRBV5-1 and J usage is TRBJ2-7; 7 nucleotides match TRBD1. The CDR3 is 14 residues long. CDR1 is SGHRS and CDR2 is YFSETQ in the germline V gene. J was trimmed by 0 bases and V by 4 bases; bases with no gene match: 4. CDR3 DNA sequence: TGCGCCAGCAGCCACGGGACAGCCTCCTACGAGCAGTACTTC. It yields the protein CASSHGTASYEQYF.

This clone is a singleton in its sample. CDR3 coding DNA: TGTGCCTGGAGTCTAAGCGGAGCAGATACGCAGTATTTT. Residues: CAWSLSGADTQYF. The rearrangement uses TRBV30 and TRBJ2-3, with D tentatively TRBD2 (5 bases). CDR3 length: 13 residues. The germline V and J ends were trimmed by 2 bases and 4 bases, with 10 bases remaining between them. Germline-derived CDR1 and CDR2 are GTSNPN and SVGIG (reference sequence).

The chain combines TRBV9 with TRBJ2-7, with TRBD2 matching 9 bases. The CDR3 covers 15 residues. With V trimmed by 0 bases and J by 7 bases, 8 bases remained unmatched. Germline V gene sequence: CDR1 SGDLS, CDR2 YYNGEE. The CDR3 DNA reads TGTGCCAGCAGCGTAGAAGCGGGAGGTTCGGGTGAGCAGTACTTC. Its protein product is CASSVEAGGSGEQYF.

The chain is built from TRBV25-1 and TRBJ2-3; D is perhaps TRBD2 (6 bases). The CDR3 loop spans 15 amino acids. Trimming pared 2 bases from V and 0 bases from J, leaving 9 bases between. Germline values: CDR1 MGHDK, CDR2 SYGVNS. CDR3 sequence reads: CASSEGGGSTDTQYF. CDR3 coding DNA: TGTGCCAGCAGTGAAGGGGGAGGTAGCACAGATACGCAGTATTTT.

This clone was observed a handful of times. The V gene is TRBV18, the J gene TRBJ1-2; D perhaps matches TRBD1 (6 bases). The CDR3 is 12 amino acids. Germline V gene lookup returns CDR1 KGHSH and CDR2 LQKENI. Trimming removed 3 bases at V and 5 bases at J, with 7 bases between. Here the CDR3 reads CASSPDRYGYTF. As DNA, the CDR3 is TGTGCCAGCTCACCGGACAGATATGGCTACACCTTC.